These 10 T cell receptor beta chains were all obtained from the same sample, sequenced in a study of OX40 agonist ivuxolimab in advanced cancers. TCRdb's table, derived via immunoSEQ multiplex PCR, lists solely in-frame clones and lacks some. The table shows approximately 91,000 clones, with 87% occurring only once. Sequencing was performed on CD4+ or CD8+ T cells sorted from blood, taken in a trial of the OX40 agonist ivuxolimab. These TCRs come from an adult with an advanced solid tumor such as melanoma, head and neck, liver or kidney cancer.

J is TRBJ2-7 and V is TRBV19; TRBD1 matches 10 bases. Germline trimming cut 2 bases from V and 1 base from J; bases unmatched to any gene: 8. The CDR3 is made up of 17 amino acids. The germline V gene has CDR1 LNHDA and CDR2 SQIVND (reference sequence). As DNA, the CDR3 is TGTGCCAGTAGTATATCGACAGGGGGCTTTCGGTCCTACGAGCAGTACTTC. Encoded protein: CASSISTGGFRSYEQYF.

The chain couples TRBV18 to TRBJ1-1; TRBD1 matches 9 bases. From germline, CDR1 is KGHSH and CDR2 LQKENI. The CDR3 length is 15 residues. The junction had 9 bases not matched to a gene; V was cut back by 3 bases and J by 7 bases. The CDR3 reads CASSPRQGVGGEAFF. CDR3 nucleotide sequence: TGTGCCAGCTCACCCCGACAGGGGGTAGGGGGTGAAGCTTTCTTT.

The rearrangement uses TRBV9 and TRBJ1-1; possibly TRBD1 for D (6 bases). The CDR3 has 15 residues. Germline V gene lookup returns CDR1 SGDLS and CDR2 YYNGEE. Between the trimmed V and J ends, which lost 4 bases and 4 bases, there was a span of 17 bases. In nucleotides, the CDR3 is TGTGCCAGCAGCTACGACTGGGGGCAGGGCACTGAAGCTTTCTTT. As protein: CASSYDWGQGTEAFF.

This chain uses TRBV19 with TRBJ1-5; the D is unclear. CDR3 length: 14 residues. V was trimmed by 7 bases and J by 5 bases, leaving 15 bases between them. The germline gives CDR1 LNHDA, CDR2 SQIVND (reference sequence). DNA for the CDR3: TGTGCCAGTACCCTCGGGGAGGAACATCAGCCCCAGCATTTT. The encoded protein is CASTLGEEHQPQHF. Combining the CDR3 with reference TRBV19 and TRBJ1-5 gives the whole variable domain DGGITQSPKYLFRKEGQNVTLSCEQNLNHDAMYWYRQDPGQGLRLIYYSQIVNDFQKGDIAEGYSVSREKKESFPLTVTSAQKNPTAFYLCASTLGEEHQPQHFGDGTRLSIL.

This rearrangement joins TRBV2 to TRBJ2-7, with a weak D call TRBD1 (6 bases). The CDR3 is 12 residues long. Germline V gene data show CDR1 as SNHLY and CDR2 as FYNNEI. Trimming removed 10 bases from V and 2 bases from J, with 12 bases in between. The CDR3 reads CANRVLAYEQYF. The CDR3 region has the DNA TGTGCCAACAGGGTTTTGGCCTACGAGCAGTACTTC.

This clone was detected once. This sequence joins TRBV10-3 and TRBJ1-5; D remains unclear. V was pared by 0 bases and J by 2 bases, with 2 bases between. The CDR3 spans 13 residues. Germline CDR1 reads ENHRY; CDR2 reads SYGVKD. CDR3 nucleotide sequence: TGTGCCATCAGTGAGTCACGCAATCAGCCCCAGCATTTT. It translates to CAISESRNQPQHF.

V and J are TRBV6-1 and TRBJ1-5; tentatively, D is TRBD1 (5 bases). The germline gives CDR1 MNHNS, CDR2 SASEGT. The CDR3 covers 14 residues. Trimming removed 1 base at V and 7 bases at J, with 11 bases between. The CDR3 protein is CASSEVGGGQPQHF. The CDR3 nucleotides read TGTGCCAGCAGTGAAGTGGGGGGGGGACAGCCCCAGCATTTT.

This clone was detected a few times. This rearrangement joins TRBV7-9 to TRBJ1-3; tentatively, D is TRBD1 (5 bases). Per the germline V gene, CDR1 is SEHNR and CDR2 is FQNEAQ (reference sequence). The CDR3 length is 12 residues. V was trimmed by 3 bases and J by 5 bases, leaving 5 bases between them. CDR3 amino acids: CASSLDRNTIYF. CDR3 in DNA: TGTGCCAGCAGCTTGGACAGAAACACCATATATTTT.

The chain has TRBV2 and TRBJ2-7; 8 bases line up with TRBD1. Germline lookup yields CDR1 SNHLY and CDR2 FYNNEI. The junction had 11 bases not matched to a gene; V was cut back by 8 bases and J by 5 bases. The CDR3 has 14 residues. The CDR3 is CASAYDRGGNEQYF. The CDR3 coding sequence is TGTGCCAGCGCATATGACAGGGGAGGTAACGAGCAGTACTTC.

This chain joins TRBV21-1 and TRBJ1-1. TRBV21-1 is an annotated pseudogene. This CDR3 is built from 16 residues. This CDR3 is CASRRPLDTIRTEAFF. The CDR3 region has the DNA TGTGCCAGCAGGAGGCCCTTAGACACAATTCGCACTGAAGCTTTCTTT.